A selection of T cell receptor beta chains follows, all from one sample in a study of T-cell reconstitution after alpha-beta-depleted transplantation in children. TCRdb re-derived calls from the PCR reads in MiXCR, one entry per CDR3 protein. In the table there are over 400,000 distinct CDR3 sequences, roughly an eighth of which are singletons. Sample: PBMCs from the stem cell graft donor, taken from the stem cell graft. These TCRs come from a human donor who donated a stem cell graft to a child with combined immunodeficiency. Both conserved end residues are part of each CDR3. D genes are given only for firm matches. Part of the rows lack a size; the others show once, few, many or a class for expanded clones.

TRBV7-9,13,.,.,TRBJ1-4,CASSLAKHEKLFF,TGTGCCAGCAGCTTAGCGAAGCATGAAAAACTGTTTTTT
TRBV12-3/TRBV12-4,16,.,many,TRBJ2-1,CASSYQMPSLYNEQFF,TGTGCCAGCAGTTATCAGATGCCCTCCTTATACAATGAGCAGTTCTTC
TRBV5-1,17,.,many,TRBJ1-4,CASSLEGRRGTNEKLFF,TGCGCCAGCAGCTTGGAGGGCAGGAGAGGAACTAATGAAAAACTGTTTTTT
TRBV27,15,.,many,TRBJ2-7,CASSLGDSSSYEQYF,TGTGCCAGCAGTTTAGGGGACTCTAGCTCCTACGAGCAGTACTTC
TRBV4-3,17,.,few,TRBJ2-2,CASSQARLGVLTGELFF,TGCGCCAGCAGCCAAGCGCGGTTAGGAGTGCTCACCGGGGAGCTGTTTTTT
TRBV15,16,TRBD1,.,TRBJ2-7,CATSRPRRQGDYEQYF,TGTGCCACCAGCAGACCCCGGCGACAGGGTGATTACGAGCAGTACTTC
TRBV30,13,TRBD1,.,TRBJ2-7,CAWKETGGRKQYF,TGTGCCTGGAAGGAGACAGGGGGTCGCAAGCAGTACTTC
TRBV5-1,16,TRBD1,few,TRBJ2-7,CASSLGIRDRVYEQYF,TGCGCCAGCAGCTTGGGGATCCGGGACAGGGTCTACGAGCAGTACTTC
TRBV30,12,.,.,TRBJ1-5,CAWSVRERPQHF,TGTGCCTGGAGTGTACGGGAACGGCCCCAGCATTTT
TRBV12-3/TRBV12-4,14,.,.,TRBJ1-2,CASSLMAGQFGYTF,TGTGCCAGCAGTTTAATGGCAGGACAATTCGGCTACACCTTC
TRBV6-5,15,TRBD2,medium-sized,TRBJ2-7,CASSLAGTSDYEQYF,TGTGCCAGCAGTTTGGCCGGGACTAGCGACTACGAGCAGTACTTC
TRBV9,17,TRBD2,few,TRBJ2-1,CASSVATGTSGGDEQFF,TGTGCCAGCAGCGTAGCTACGGGGACTAGCGGGGGCGATGAGCAGTTCTTC
TRBV7-2,16,TRBD2,many,TRBJ2-7,CASSLAGGTLTYEQYF,TGTGCCAGCAGTCTAGCGGGAGGAACATTAACCTACGAGCAGTACTTC
TRBV12-3/TRBV12-4,13,.,many,TRBJ2-1,CASSITQGGEQFF,TGTGCCAGCAGTATTACCCAGGGGGGTGAGCAGTTCTTC
TRBV6-5,16,TRBD2,.,TRBJ2-1,CASSYLLAGGSNEQFF,TGTGCCAGCAGTTACCTACTAGCGGGAGGAAGCAATGAGCAGTTCTTC
TRBV7-2,14,.,few,TRBJ1-1,CASSFTGLGPEAFF,TGTGCCAGCAGCTTTACAGGGTTAGGACCTGAAGCTTTCTTT
TRBV5-1,15,.,.,TRBJ2-2,CASFLGGANTGELFF,TGCGCCAGCTTCCTTGGGGGAGCGAACACCGGGGAGCTGTTTTTT
TRBV12-3/TRBV12-4,12,.,many,TRBJ2-1,CASSPLKLEQFF,TGTGCCAGCAGTCCACTTAAGTTGGAGCAGTTCTTC
TRBV4-3,14,.,.,TRBJ2-5,CASSPALGQETQYF,TGCGCCAGCAGCCCCGCTTTGGGCCAAGAGACCCAGTACTTC
TRBV12-5,16,.,.,TRBJ2-5,CASGLQGPESQETQYF,TGTGCTAGTGGTTTGCAGGGACCGGAGTCACAAGAGACCCAGTACTTC
TRBV5-1,18,TRBD2,many,TRBJ2-3,CASSLGLAGATSTDTQYF,TGCGCCAGCAGCTTAGGACTAGCGGGGGCCACTAGCACAGATACGCAGTATTTT
TRBV12-3/TRBV12-4,13,.,.,TRBJ2-4,CGAPSGTKNIQYF,TGTGGGGCCCCCAGCGGAACTAAAAACATTCAGTACTTC
TRBV9,14,.,.,TRBJ2-7,CASSVGYEAYEQYF,TGTGCCAGCAGCGTAGGATATGAAGCCTACGAGCAGTACTTC
TRBV20-1,15,TRBD2,many,TRBJ2-7,CSAIKLAGGTYEQYF,TGCAGTGCTATAAAGCTAGCGGGGGGTACCTACGAGCAGTACTTC
TRBV5-1,17,.,.,TRBJ1-6,CASSRESPDSYNSPLHF,TGCGCCAGCAGCAGGGAATCGCCGGACAGTTATAATTCACCCCTCCACTTT
TRBV25-1,14,.,.,TRBJ1-4,CASSDRGKGEKLFF,TGTGCCAGCAGTGATCGGGGGAAGGGTGAAAAACTGTTTTTT
TRBV12-3/TRBV12-4,14,TRBD1,.,TRBJ2-2,CATHRGAMTGELFF,TGTGCCACCCACAGGGGGGCGATGACCGGGGAGCTGTTTTTT
TRBV5-1,18,TRBD1,few,TRBJ1-1,CASSDTPGQGIRNTEAFF,TGCGCCAGCAGCGACACCCCGGGACAGGGGATAAGGAACACTGAAGCTTTCTTT
TRBV20-1,15,TRBD2,.,TRBJ2-1,CSAPPYLAGVVEQFF,TGCAGTGCTCCCCCCTATCTAGCGGGAGTGGTTGAGCAGTTCTTC
TRBV30,14,.,.,TRBJ1-1,CAWSAAAGWTEAFF,TGTGCCTGGAGTGCTGCGGCAGGATGGACTGAAGCTTTCTTT
TRBV4-3,15,.,.,TRBJ2-3,CASSQETTGGRTQYF,TGCGCCAGCAGCCAAGAAACCACCGGGGGTCGTACGCAGTATTTT
TRBV20-1,14,.,many,TRBJ2-1,CSARVAASSNEQFF,TGCAGTGCTAGAGTGGCCGCCTCGAGCAATGAGCAGTTCTTC
TRBV27,13,.,many,TRBJ2-7,CASSFRPGARKYF,TGTGCCAGCAGTTTCCGCCCAGGGGCAAGAAAGTACTTC
TRBV9,17,TRBD2,.,TRBJ2-7,CASSAGTSGRAGYEQYF,TGTGCCAGCAGCGCCGGGACTAGCGGGAGAGCGGGGTACGAGCAGTACTTC
TRBV12-3/TRBV12-4,14,.,few,TRBJ2-3,CASSPTRVTDTQYF,TGTGCCAGCAGCCCAACTAGGGTCACAGATACGCAGTATTTT
TRBV3-1,13,.,.,TRBJ2-5,CASSPDYQETQYF,TGTGCCAGCAGCCCGGACTATCAAGAGACCCAGTACTTC
TRBV7-9,17,TRBD1,few,TRBJ1-2,CASSFGTGRNFNYGYTF,TGTGCCAGCAGCTTCGGGACAGGGAGAAATTTTAACTATGGCTACACCTTC
TRBV12-3/TRBV12-4,16,.,many,TRBJ1-4,CASSGGSGRSGEKLFF,TGTGCCAGCAGTGGGGGCTCAGGGCGATCAGGGGAAAAACTGTTTTTT